The rows below give T cell receptor beta chains drawn from one sample of a study of CD8 T cells in Susac syndrome. TCRdb re-analysed the immunoSEQ multiplex PCR reads in MiXCR, keeping a single row per CDR3 protein. The data hold some 120,000 distinct CDR3 sequences, with just under 95% observed a single time. Sequencing was done on a sample of CD4+ T cells from PBMCs. These receptors came from a human donor in good health. Both conserved end residues are part of each CDR3. The D gene is left open where the match is weak. Size values are once, few and many counts, or a class for expanded clones, and some rows have none.

j_gene | v_gene | abundance | d_gene | CDR3nt | CDR3aa
TRBJ2-7 | TRBV30 | . | TRBD1 | TGTGCCGGCTGGGACAGGGCCTACGAGCAGTACTTC | CAGWDRAYEQYF
TRBJ2-3 | TRBV12-3/TRBV12-4 | . | . | TGTGCCAGCTCCCCCCCCGGCCCCACAGATACGCAGTATTTT | CASSPPGPTDTQYF
TRBJ2-5 | TRBV3-1 | . | . | TGTGCCAGCAGCCAAGATGAAGGGACCCAGTACTTC | CASSQDEGTQYF
TRBJ2-5 | TRBV7-2 | . | . | TGTGCCAGCAGCTTAGTGGTACAGGGACAGACCCAGTACTTC | CASSLVVQGQTQYF
TRBJ1-2 | TRBV7-2 | . | . | TGTGCCAGCAGCTTAGAAAGGCGGAACTATGGCTACACCTTC | CASSLERRNYGYTF
TRBJ1-2 | TRBV7-6 | . | . | TGTGCCAGCAGCTTATATGGGCGGGGGCTGTCTAACTATGGCTACACCTTC | CASSLYGRGLSNYGYTF
TRBJ2-1 | TRBV29-1 | . | . | TGCAGCGTTGAACAGGGCCCTTACAATGAGCAGTTCTTC | CSVEQGPYNEQFF
TRBJ1-3 | TRBV29-1 | . | . | TGCAGCGTTGAGTCGGGCAGGGCCTCTGGAAACACCATATATTTT | CSVESGRASGNTIYF
TRBJ2-7 | TRBV6-2/TRBV6-3 | . | . | TGTGCCAGCAGTTATTCGACAGGAGCAACACCCTACGAGCAGTACTTC | CASSYSTGATPYEQYF
TRBJ2-7 | TRBV5-4 | . | . | TGTGCCAGCAGCCCCGGGTTAATAGACGAGCAGTACTTC | CASSPGLIDEQYF
TRBJ2-7 | TRBV6-2/TRBV6-3 | . | TRBD1 | TGTGCCAGCAGCCCGGACAGGGGAGGGGAGCAGTACTTC | CASSPDRGGEQYF
TRBJ1-6 | TRBV5-6 | once | . | TGTGCCAGCAGGAACAGTCGACTTAGCTCCTATAATTCACCCCTCCACTTT | CASRNSRLSSYNSPLHF
TRBJ1-1 | TRBV7-7 | . | . | TGTGCCAGCAGCTTAGCAGGGGACACTGAAGCTTTCTTT | CASSLAGDTEAFF
TRBJ1-1 | TRBV7-2 | . | . | TGTGCCAGCACCAAACTCCAGGGGACCACTGAAGCTTTCTTT | CASTKLQGTTEAFF
TRBJ1-5 | TRBV11-2 | . | . | TGTGCCAGCAGCTTAGAAAGCAATCAGCCCCAGCATTTT | CASSLESNQPQHF
TRBJ1-2 | TRBV27 | . | TRBD1 | TGTGCCAGCAGGCGGACAGGCGATAACTATGGCTACACCTTC | CASRRTGDNYGYTF
TRBJ2-5 | TRBV2 | . | . | TGTGCCAGCCACCCGGGTAACCAAGAGACCCAGTACTTC | CASHPGNQETQYF